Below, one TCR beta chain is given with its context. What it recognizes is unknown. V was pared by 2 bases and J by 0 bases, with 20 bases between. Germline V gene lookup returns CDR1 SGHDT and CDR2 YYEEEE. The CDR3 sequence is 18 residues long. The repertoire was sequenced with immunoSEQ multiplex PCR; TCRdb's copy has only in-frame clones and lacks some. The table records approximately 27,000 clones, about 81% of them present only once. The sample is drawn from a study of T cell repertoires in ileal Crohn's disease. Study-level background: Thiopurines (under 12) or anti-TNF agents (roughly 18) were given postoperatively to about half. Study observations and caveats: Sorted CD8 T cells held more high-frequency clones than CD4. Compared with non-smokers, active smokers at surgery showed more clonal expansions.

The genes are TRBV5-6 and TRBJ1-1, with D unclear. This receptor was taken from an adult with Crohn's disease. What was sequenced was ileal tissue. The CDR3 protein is CASSFSFRGRLMNTEAFF. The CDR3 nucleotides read TGTGCCAGCAGCTTTAGTTTCAGAGGTCGCCTCATGAACACTGAAGCTTTCTTT.